This passage covers 27 T cell receptor beta chains from one sample sequenced in a study of identical twins. A single record per CDR3 protein comes from TCRdb applying MiXCR to the 5' RACE reads. This sample has fewer than 800,000 distinct CDR3 sequences; 7% to 7.5% occur once, and the top ten carry 1.5% to 2%. This same sample was also taken into another study, of yellow fever vaccine responses in identical twins.

The source material was PBMCs. The source of these receptors is a woman in her late teens or twenties in good health.

This clonotype was recorded many times. The chain combines TRBV5-1 with TRBJ2-4, with 10 bases aligning to TRBD1. This CDR3 has 16 amino acids. The V segment lost 4 bases and the J segment 1 base; nucleotides outside the gene matches: 5. In germline, CDR1 is SGHRS, CDR2 YFSETQ. CDR3 DNA sequence: TGCGCCAGCAGCCCGGGACAGGGGTCGGCCAAAAACATTCAGTACTTC. It is translated as CASSPGQGSAKNIQYF.

This clonotype was observed a handful of times. V gene TRBV5-8 combines with J gene TRBJ2-7; 8 nucleotides agree with TRBD1. After removal of 3 bases from V and 6 bases from J, the junction contained 2 bases not matched to a gene. Germline V gene lookup returns CDR1 SGHTS and CDR2 YDEGEE. The CDR3 extends over 12 amino acids. The CDR3 protein is CASSWTGREQYF. The CDR3 nucleotides are TGTGCCAGCAGCTGGACAGGGCGCGAGCAGTACTTC.

There are a few counts of this clonotype. The chain joins TRBV24-1 to TRBJ1-2; 8 bases map to TRBD1. With V trimmed by 7 bases and J by 7 bases, 4 bases remained unmatched. Per germline, CDR1 KGHDR and CDR2 SFDVKD. The CDR3 length is 12 residues. CDR3 protein: CATRGQGSGYTF. CDR3 coding DNA: TGTGCCACCAGAGGACAGGGCTCTGGCTACACCTTC.

At least ten counts were recorded for this clonotype. The chain recombines TRBV4-1 with TRBJ2-5; TRBD1 is a possible D gene (5 bases). The germline CDR1 and CDR2 sequences are MGHRA and YSYEKL. CDR3 length: 17 amino acids. V lost 0 bases and J 7 bases, leaving 21 bases between the germline ends. CDR3 amino acids: CASSQEESGWGLWTQYF. In DNA, the CDR3 is TGCGCCAGCAGCCAAGAGGAATCAGGGTGGGGTTTGTGGACCCAGTACTTC.

This clonotype was seen a few times. The gene calls are TRBV3-1 and TRBJ2-5, with D perhaps given as TRBD1 or TRBD2 (6 bases each). CDR1 is LGHDT, CDR2 YNNKEL, per germline (reference sequence). V was pared by 0 bases and J by 5 bases, with 13 bases between. CDR3 length equals 15 residues. CDR3: CASSQDWGAGETQYF. DNA of the CDR3: TGTGCCAGCAGCCAAGATTGGGGGGCAGGGGAGACCCAGTACTTC.

V and J are TRBV25-1 and TRBJ2-5; 9 nucleotides match TRBD1. Germline CDR1 MGHDK, CDR2 SYGVNS. This CDR3 comprises 15 residues. The ends lost 6 bases at V and 5 bases at J; junction bases unmatched: 10. DNA for the CDR3: TGTGCCAGCAGCCTCCCTACAGGGGGCAGGGAGACCCAGTACTTC. This encodes CASSLPTGGRETQYF. Full variable domain (remainder filled in from reference TRBV25-1 and TRBJ2-5): EADIYQTPRYLVIGTGKKITLECSQTMGHDKMYWYQQDPGMELHLIHYSYGVNSTEKGDLSSESTVSRIRTEHFPLTLESARPSHTSQYLCASSLPTGGRETQYFGPGTRLLVL.

The chain combines TRBV11-2 with TRBJ2-1; D not certain. Germline-derived CDR1 and CDR2 are SGHAT and FQNNGV. With 1 base removed from V and 4 bases from J, the gap between germline ends came to 14 bases. The CDR3 extends over 16 amino acids. As DNA, the CDR3 is TGTGCCAGCAGCTTAGGGGTCCGGCTAAATTACAATGAGCAGTTCTTC. Translation: CASSLGVRLNYNEQFF.

This clonotype was detected many times. This rearrangement joins TRBV29-1 to TRBJ2-1; the D gene is possibly TRBD1 (7 bases). Germline assignment: CDR1 SQVTM and CDR2 ANQGSEA. The CDR3 length is 16 residues. Between the trimmed V and J ends, which lost 5 bases and 4 bases, there was a span of 21 bases. The CDR3 coding sequence is TGCAGCGTTTCGGGGGACGGACAGGCTGGTTACAATGAGCAGTTCTTC. Encoded protein: CSVSGDGQAGYNEQFF.

A few counts support this clonotype. V and J are TRBV25-1 and TRBJ2-3; D is perhaps TRBD1 or TRBD2 (5 bases each). Germline V lookup: CDR1 MGHDK, CDR2 SYGVNS. The CDR3 covers 15 residues. The V and J ends lost 2 bases and 5 bases respectively, with 14 bases between them. In nucleotides, the CDR3 is TGTGCCAGCAGTGAACCCCGAGGGGATCGAGATACGCAGTATTTT. It is translated as CASSEPRGDRDTQYF.

This clonotype was detected many times. J is TRBJ2-1 and V is TRBV11-2, with 12 bases matching TRBD2. This CDR3 comprises 15 residues. V shed 5 bases, J shed 10 bases, and the junction held 9 bases outside the gene matches. Germline CDR1 and CDR2: SGHAT and FQNNGV. The CDR3 is CASSLAGGPWEEQFF. CDR3 nucleotide sequence: TGTGCCAGCAGCCTAGCGGGAGGGCCCTGGGAGGAGCAGTTCTTC.

This clonotype has just a few counts. The rearrangement uses TRBV3-1 and TRBJ2-2, with 11 positions matching TRBD2. J gave up 3 bases and V 4 bases, and 4 bases lay outside the gene matches. Germline CDR1 LGHDT, CDR2 YNNKEL (reference sequence). The CDR3 is 16 residues long. CDR3 sequence (DNA): TGTGCCAGCAGCCCCAGACTAGCGGGACACACCGGGGAGCTGTTTTTT. Translation: CASSPRLAGHTGELFF.

The CDR3 is CSAPRESYGYTF. The CDR3 nucleotides are TGCAGTGCTCCCCGCGAAAGCTATGGCTACACCTTC. This chain uses TRBV20-1 with TRBJ1-2; no reliable D call. The V gene lost 5 bases and the J gene lost 4 bases, with 11 bases spanning the gap. From germline, CDR1 is DFQATT and CDR2 SNEGSKA (reference sequence). The CDR3 runs 12 residues.

This clonotype showed up just a few times. The chain has TRBV4-1 and TRBJ2-1, with TRBD2 matching over 10 bases. CDR3 length: 16 amino acids. Per the germline V gene, CDR1 is MGHRA and CDR2 is YSYEKL. The J segment lost 5 bases and the V segment lost 4 bases, leaving 8 bases of the junction unmatched. The CDR3 nucleotides read TGCGCCAGCAGCCCCCCGACTAGCGGGCCCAACAATGAGCAGTTCTTC. It is translated as CASSPPTSGPNNEQFF.

There are many counts of this clonotype. This chain uses TRBV10-3 with TRBJ2-3; 8 bases are a match to TRBD2. CDR1 and CDR2 (germline): ENHRY, SYGVKD. J was trimmed by 4 bases and V by 6 bases; bases with no gene match: 6. The CDR3 runs 14 residues. The CDR3: CAISREGRSDTQYF. The CDR3 DNA sequence: TGTGCCATCAGCCGGGAGGGCAGGTCAGATACGCAGTATTTT.

This clonotype was detected ten times or more. The genes are TRBV12-3 or TRBV12-4 and TRBJ1-4; D call uncertain. CDR3 size: 15 residues. V was cut by 0 bases and J by 7 bases, with 12 bases left in between. CDR3 residues: CASSLALGVSEKLFF. Here the CDR3 DNA reads TGTGCCAGCAGTTTAGCGCTTGGGGTTAGTGAAAAACTGTTTTTT.

This clonotype has ten or more counts. The rearrangement uses TRBV12-3 or TRBV12-4 and TRBJ2-7, with 7 bases identical to TRBD2. J gave up 1 base and V 2 bases, and 5 bases lay outside the gene matches. The CDR3 consists of 15 residues. Written as DNA, the CDR3 is TGTGCCAGCAGTTTACGCGGGAGACCTTCCTACGAGCAGTACTTC. It codes for CASSLRGRPSYEQYF.

This clonotype came up a few times. V and J are TRBV5-1 and TRBJ2-1; 9 bases match TRBD2. The CDR3 sequence is 15 residues long. CDR1 is SGHRS and CDR2 is YFSETQ in the germline V gene. J was trimmed by 6 bases and V by 2 bases; bases with no gene match: 6. Written as DNA, the CDR3 is TGCGCCAGCAGCTTCAAACTAGCGGGTTTCAATGAGCAGTTCTTC. This sequence encodes CASSFKLAGFNEQFF. Looking up the rest from reference TRBV5-1 and TRBJ2-1 gives the full variable domain: KAGVTQTPRYLIKTRGQQVTLSCSPISGHRSVSWYQQTPGQGLQFLFEYFSETQRNKGNFPGRFSGRQFSNSRSEMNVSTLELGDSALYLCASSFKLAGFNEQFFGPGTRLTVL.

The chain joins TRBV5-1 to TRBJ2-1, with unresolved D. The CDR3 extends over 15 amino acids. Germline CDR1 and CDR2: SGHRS and YFSETQ. Trimming removed 7 bases from V and 9 bases from J, with 23 bases in between. The CDR3 region has the DNA TGCGCCAGCTTCGAGCAGCCGCAGCCGGGTAGTGAGCAGTTCTTC. Protein: CASFEQPQPGSEQFF.

This clonotype appeared many times. V is TRBV11-2 and J is TRBJ2-3; 10 bases agree with TRBD2. Germline lookup yields CDR1 SGHAT and CDR2 FQNNGV. The CDR3 loop spans 16 amino acids. After removal of 1 base from V and 4 bases from J, the junction contained 5 bases not matched to a gene. The CDR3 nucleotides are TGTGCCAGCAGCTTAGGTCCAGCGGGGGGGGCAGATACGCAGTATTTT. It yields the protein CASSLGPAGGADTQYF.

This clonotype showed up many times. The CDR3 spells CASSHRQGIRTGELFF. Written as DNA, the CDR3 is TGTGCCAGCAGCCATCGCCAGGGGATCAGGACCGGGGAGCTGTTTTTT. The chain carries TRBV3-1 and TRBJ2-2, with D possibly TRBD1 on 6 matching bases. The CDR3 totals 16 residues. CDR1 is LGHDT, CDR2 YNNKEL, per germline (reference sequence). Trimming left V 3 bases short and J 5 bases short, with 16 bases between.

V and J are TRBV9 and TRBJ1-3; D uncertain. This CDR3 contains 16 residues. Per the germline V gene, CDR1 is SGDLS and CDR2 is YYNGEE. V lost 0 bases, J lost 0 bases, and 10 bases lay in between. CDR3 loop: CASSVDRTNSGNTIYF. The CDR3 DNA reads TGTGCCAGCAGCGTAGATAGGACCAACTCTGGAAACACCATATATTTT.

About this clonotype: The junction shows a germline mismatch at one end, possibly a read error. The V and J genes are TRBV20-1 and TRBJ1-4; no definite D call. Germline CDR1 and CDR2: DFQATT and SNEGSKA (reference sequence). There are 15 residues in the CDR3. CDR3 amino acids: CSARAGTATNEKLFF. CDR3 in DNA: TGCAGTGCCAGAGCAGGCACAGCAACTAATGAAAAACTGTTTTTT.

There are many counts of this clonotype. A read error may produce the germline difference seen at one junction end. The rearrangement links TRBV4-2 to TRBJ2-1, with 14 positions matching TRBD2. CDR1 and CDR2 (germline): LGHNA, YNFKEQ. This CDR3 contains 17 residues. CDR3 region: CASSQGLAGGLYNEQFF. CDR3 sequence (DNA): TGCGCCAGCAGCCAAGGACTAGCGGGAGGCCTCTACAATGAGCAGTTCTTC.

The chain combines TRBV3-1 with TRBJ2-1, with D tentatively TRBD1 (7 bases). V lost 4 bases and J 3 bases, leaving 16 bases between the germline ends. The germline CDR1 and CDR2 sequences are LGHDT and YNNKEL (reference sequence). The CDR3 runs 16 residues. The CDR3 sequence: CASSRLGQVIYNEQFF. DNA of the CDR3: TGTGCCAGCAGCCGACTAGGACAGGTCATCTACAATGAGCAGTTCTTC.

The chain is built from TRBV7-8 and TRBJ2-1; D might be TRBD1 (6 bases). The CDR3 runs to 14 residues. Germline values: CDR1 SGHVS, CDR2 FQNEAQ. Trimming shortened V by 8 bases and J by 7 bases, and 18 bases separated the two germline ends. Written as DNA, the CDR3 is TGTGCCAGCGCCTCGGGGCAGGGGTCTAATGAGCAGTTCTTC. It is translated as CASASGQGSNEQFF.

This clonotype was seen a few times. CDR3 nucleotides: TGTGCCAGCCCCCCCCTCGGGCGGGAGGCCAAATACCGGTGCACAGATACGCAGTATTTT. Its translation: CASPPLGREAKYRCTDTQYF. The V and J genes are TRBV4-2 and TRBJ2-3, with 8 positions matching TRBD2. Losses at the gene ends were 8 bases for V and 1 base for J; bases not matched to a gene: 23. The CDR3 length is 20 residues. In germline, CDR1 is LGHNA, CDR2 YNFKEQ.

This chain uses TRBV5-1 with TRBJ2-3; no definite D call. V lost 4 bases to trimming and J lost 0 bases, with 9 bases between them. The germline gives CDR1 SGHRS, CDR2 YFSETQ. This CDR3 contains 14 residues. The CDR3 bases are TGCGCCAGCAGCGCGACGGCCAGCACAGATACGCAGTATTTT. Its protein is CASSATASTDTQYF.